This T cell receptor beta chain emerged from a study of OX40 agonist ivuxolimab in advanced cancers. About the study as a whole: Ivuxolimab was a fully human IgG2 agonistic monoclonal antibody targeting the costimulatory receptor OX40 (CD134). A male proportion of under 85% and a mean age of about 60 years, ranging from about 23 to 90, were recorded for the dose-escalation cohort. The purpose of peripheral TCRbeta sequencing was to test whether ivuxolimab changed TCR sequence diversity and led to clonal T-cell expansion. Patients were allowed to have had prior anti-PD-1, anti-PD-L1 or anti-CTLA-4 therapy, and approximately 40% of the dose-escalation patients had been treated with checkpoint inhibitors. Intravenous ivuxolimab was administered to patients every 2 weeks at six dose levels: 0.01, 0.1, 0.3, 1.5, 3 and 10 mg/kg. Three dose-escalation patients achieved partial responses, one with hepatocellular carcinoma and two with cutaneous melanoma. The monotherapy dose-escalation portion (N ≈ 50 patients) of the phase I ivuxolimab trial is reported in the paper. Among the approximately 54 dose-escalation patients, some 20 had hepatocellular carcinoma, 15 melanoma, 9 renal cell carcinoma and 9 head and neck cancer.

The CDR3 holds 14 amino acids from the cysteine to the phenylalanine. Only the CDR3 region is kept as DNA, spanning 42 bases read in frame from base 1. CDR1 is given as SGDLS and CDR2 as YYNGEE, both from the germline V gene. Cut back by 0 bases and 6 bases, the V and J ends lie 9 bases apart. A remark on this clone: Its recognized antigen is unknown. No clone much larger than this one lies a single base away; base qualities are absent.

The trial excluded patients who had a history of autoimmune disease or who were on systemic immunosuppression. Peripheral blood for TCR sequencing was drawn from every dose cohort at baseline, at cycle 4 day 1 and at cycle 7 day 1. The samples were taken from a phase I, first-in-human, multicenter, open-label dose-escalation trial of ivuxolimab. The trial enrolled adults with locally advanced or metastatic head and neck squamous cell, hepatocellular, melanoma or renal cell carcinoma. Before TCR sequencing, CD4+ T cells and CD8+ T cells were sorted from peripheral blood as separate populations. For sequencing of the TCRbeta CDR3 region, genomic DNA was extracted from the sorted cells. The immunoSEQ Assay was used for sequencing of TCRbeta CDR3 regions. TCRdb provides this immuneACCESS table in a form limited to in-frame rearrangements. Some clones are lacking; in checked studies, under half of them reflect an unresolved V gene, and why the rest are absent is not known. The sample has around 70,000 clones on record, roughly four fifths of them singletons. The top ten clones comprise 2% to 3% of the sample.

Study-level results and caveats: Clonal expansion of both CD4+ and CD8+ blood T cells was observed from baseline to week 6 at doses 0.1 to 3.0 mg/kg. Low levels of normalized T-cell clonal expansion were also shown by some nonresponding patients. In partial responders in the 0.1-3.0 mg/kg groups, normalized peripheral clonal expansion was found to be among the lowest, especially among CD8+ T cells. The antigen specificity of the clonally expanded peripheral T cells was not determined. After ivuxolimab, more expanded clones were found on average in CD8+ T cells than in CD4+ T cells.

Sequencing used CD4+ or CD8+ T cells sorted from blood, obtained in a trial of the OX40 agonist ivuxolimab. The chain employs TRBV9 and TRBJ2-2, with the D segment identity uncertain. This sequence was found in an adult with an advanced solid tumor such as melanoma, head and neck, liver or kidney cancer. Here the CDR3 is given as CASSVDQVAGELFF. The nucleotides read TGTGCCAGCAGCGTAGATCAAGTCGCCGGGGAGCTGTTTTTT.